This is a list of T cell receptor beta chains from one sample in a study of blood T cells in healthy people across ages. TCRdb reprocessed the 5' RACE reads via MiXCR and lists one record per CDR3 protein. The sample holds approximately 360,000 distinct CDR3 sequences; roughly half are singletons and the top ten take under 65%. Sequencing was carried out using blood. The receptors here all came from a man in his 60s in good health. Each CDR3 is given with its conserved first and last residue. D genes are given only for firm matches. Size is stated for part of the rows, as once, few or many counts, or as a class when the clone is expanded.

j_gene: TRBJ2-7; abundance: many; d_gene: TRBD2; v_gene: TRBV4-3; CDR3nt: TGCGCCAGCAGCCAAGCCTTAGGGACTAGCGGGAGCTCCTACGAGCAGTACTTC; CDR3aa: CASSQALGTSGSSYEQYF
j_gene: TRBJ2-5; abundance: once; d_gene: TRBD2; v_gene: TRBV20-1; CDR3nt: TGCAGTGCAGCGAGGGGCGGGGGGGCAGAGACCCAGTACTTC; CDR3aa: CSAARGGGAETQYF
j_gene: TRBJ2-5; abundance: many; d_gene: .; v_gene: TRBV28; CDR3nt: TGTGCCAGCAGCCCCGGGGCGGTACTAGGCCCCCGGTACTTC; CDR3aa: CASSPGAVLGPRYF
j_gene: TRBJ2-7; abundance: .; d_gene: .; v_gene: TRBV5-5; CDR3nt: TGTGCCAGCAGCTTTGTTCAGAACGAGCAGTACTTC; CDR3aa: CASSFVQNEQYF
j_gene: TRBJ2-3; abundance: many; d_gene: .; v_gene: TRBV7-2; CDR3nt: TGTGCCAGCAGCGGCCAAGGAGGTTCTGGTACGCAGTATTTT; CDR3aa: CASSGQGGSGTQYF
j_gene: TRBJ2-7; abundance: .; d_gene: TRBD1; v_gene: TRBV9; CDR3nt: TGTGCCAGCAGCGGAGCACAGGGGCCGACCTACGAGCAGTACTTC; CDR3aa: CASSGAQGPTYEQYF
j_gene: TRBJ2-3; abundance: many; d_gene: TRBD2; v_gene: TRBV12-3/TRBV12-4; CDR3nt: TGTGCCAGCAGTTCTTGGGCTAGCGGACGCACAGATACGCAGTATTTT; CDR3aa: CASSSWASGRTDTQYF
j_gene: TRBJ2-1; abundance: few; d_gene: TRBD2; v_gene: TRBV7-2; CDR3nt: TGTGCCAGCAGCCCTCGACTAGCGGGGTTCGGGTCCTACAATGAGCAGTTCTTC; CDR3aa: CASSPRLAGFGSYNEQFF
j_gene: TRBJ2-7; abundance: .; d_gene: TRBD1; v_gene: TRBV11-3; CDR3nt: TGTGCCAGCAGCCCCTCCGGGACAGGGGCCTCCTACGAGCAGTACTTC; CDR3aa: CASSPSGTGASYEQYF
j_gene: TRBJ1-2; abundance: .; d_gene: TRBD1; v_gene: TRBV29-1; CDR3nt: TGCAGCGTTGAAGCTGGTTGGGGACAGGGGCTTTCTAACTATGGCTACACCTTC; CDR3aa: CSVEAGWGQGLSNYGYTF
j_gene: TRBJ1-3; abundance: few; d_gene: .; v_gene: TRBV5-1; CDR3nt: TGCGCCAGCAGCGCCGGGACATCCCTGATTGAAAACACCATATATTTT; CDR3aa: CASSAGTSLIENTIYF
j_gene: TRBJ2-3; abundance: .; d_gene: TRBD2; v_gene: TRBV20-1; CDR3nt: TGCAGTGCTGACGTAGCGGGGGGGGATCTCTCTAGCACAGATACGCAGTATTTT; CDR3aa: CSADVAGGDLSSTDTQYF
j_gene: TRBJ2-6; abundance: .; d_gene: .; v_gene: TRBV4-3; CDR3nt: TGCGCCAGCAGCCAAGTAAGCGGCTCTGGGGCCAACGTCCTGACTTTC; CDR3aa: CASSQVSGSGANVLTF
j_gene: TRBJ2-3; abundance: .; d_gene: TRBD2; v_gene: TRBV14; CDR3nt: TGTGCCAGCAGCCCCCCCGGGACTAGCGGGAGAGAGACGCAGTATTTT; CDR3aa: CASSPPGTSGRETQYF
j_gene: TRBJ2-7; abundance: .; d_gene: .; v_gene: TRBV5-1; CDR3nt: TGCGCCAGCAGTCGTTGGGGCGGGGCCACCTACGAGCAGTACTTC; CDR3aa: CASSRWGGATYEQYF
j_gene: TRBJ1-4; abundance: few; d_gene: TRBD1; v_gene: TRBV6-2/TRBV6-3; CDR3nt: TGTGCCAGCAAGGAATACAGGGGAAGAGGTGAAAAACTGTTTTTT; CDR3aa: CASKEYRGRGEKLFF
j_gene: TRBJ2-1; abundance: .; d_gene: TRBD2; v_gene: TRBV6-2/TRBV6-3; CDR3nt: TGTGCCAGCAGTCACGCGGGACTAGCGGGTAGGGATGAGCAGTTCTTC; CDR3aa: CASSHAGLAGRDEQFF
j_gene: TRBJ2-7; abundance: few; d_gene: .; v_gene: TRBV5-1; CDR3nt: TGCGCCAGCAGCCTCCGACCAAGGACCTACGAGCAGTACTTC; CDR3aa: CASSLRPRTYEQYF
j_gene: TRBJ2-1; abundance: .; d_gene: .; v_gene: TRBV7-3; CDR3nt: TGTGCCAGCAGCTTATATCCGGTTGAAGGTGAGCAGTTCTTC; CDR3aa: CASSLYPVEGEQFF
j_gene: TRBJ2-2; abundance: .; d_gene: .; v_gene: TRBV4-3; CDR3nt: TGCGCCAGCAGCCTCTTCGGGGAGCTGTTTTTT; CDR3aa: CASSLFGELFF
j_gene: TRBJ2-1; abundance: few; d_gene: TRBD2; v_gene: TRBV29-1; CDR3nt: TGCAGCGTTTCTCGACTAGCGGGGGCTGACAATGAGCAGTTCTTC; CDR3aa: CSVSRLAGADNEQFF
j_gene: TRBJ2-7; abundance: .; d_gene: .; v_gene: TRBV7-9; CDR3nt: TGTGCCAGCACCATCAATTACGAGCAGTACTTC; CDR3aa: CASTINYEQYF
j_gene: TRBJ2-5; abundance: .; d_gene: .; v_gene: TRBV7-9; CDR3nt: TGTGCCAGCAGCCCCCACCAAGGGGACCAGTACTTC; CDR3aa: CASSPHQGDQYF
j_gene: TRBJ2-7; abundance: many; d_gene: .; v_gene: TRBV12-3/TRBV12-4; CDR3nt: TGTGCCAGCAGTTTAGCGCACCACTACGAGCAGTACTTC; CDR3aa: CASSLAHHYEQYF
j_gene: TRBJ2-3; abundance: few; d_gene: .; v_gene: TRBV21-1; CDR3nt: TGTGCCAGCAGCGCCCGGGGACGGAGGCTGGATACGCAGTATTTT; CDR3aa: CASSARGRRLDTQYF
j_gene: TRBJ2-7; abundance: .; d_gene: .; v_gene: TRBV6-6; CDR3nt: TGTGCCAGCTCGGCGCTGAACTACGAGCAGTACTTC; CDR3aa: CASSALNYEQYF
j_gene: TRBJ1-5; abundance: .; d_gene: .; v_gene: TRBV11-2; CDR3nt: TGTGCCAGCAGCTTGGACACGCGTCAGCCCCAGCATTTT; CDR3aa: CASSLDTRQPQHF
j_gene: TRBJ2-1; abundance: .; d_gene: .; v_gene: TRBV6-2/TRBV6-3; CDR3nt: TGTGCCAGCAGTTATCTAGCGGAGGGGGCTGGCAATGAGCAGTTCTTC; CDR3aa: CASSYLAEGAGNEQFF
j_gene: TRBJ2-5; abundance: .; d_gene: .; v_gene: TRBV16; CDR3nt: TGTGCCAGCAGCCAGGAAGTGACTGCAAGGGAGTACTTC; CDR3aa: CASSQEVTAREYF
j_gene: TRBJ2-6; abundance: once; d_gene: TRBD1; v_gene: TRBV20-1; CDR3nt: TGCAGTGCTAGGACAGGGGGTTCTGGGGCCAACGTCCTGACTTTC; CDR3aa: CSARTGGSGANVLTF
j_gene: TRBJ2-7; abundance: few; d_gene: .; v_gene: TRBV25-1; CDR3nt: TGTGCCAGCAGTGAGGACCGGCGGTCCGAGCAGTACTTC; CDR3aa: CASSEDRRSEQYF
j_gene: TRBJ2-3; abundance: few; d_gene: TRBD1; v_gene: TRBV12-3/TRBV12-4; CDR3nt: TGTGCCAGCAGTTTAGACAGGGGGGCCAGCACAGATACGCAGTATTTT; CDR3aa: CASSLDRGASTDTQYF
j_gene: TRBJ2-7; abundance: .; d_gene: TRBD1; v_gene: TRBV7-2; CDR3nt: TGTGCCAGCGGGAGGACAGGGAGCTACGAGCAGTACTTC; CDR3aa: CASGRTGSYEQYF
j_gene: TRBJ2-5; abundance: few; d_gene: .; v_gene: TRBV20-1; CDR3nt: TGCAGTGCCCCCAGGGAGGGGGGGTTGGAGACCCAGTACTTC; CDR3aa: CSAPREGGLETQYF
j_gene: TRBJ2-5; abundance: .; d_gene: TRBD2; v_gene: TRBV4-2; CDR3nt: TGTGCCAGCAGCCAAGACCCCTCTAGCGGGCAAGAGACCCAGTACTTC; CDR3aa: CASSQDPSSGQETQYF
j_gene: TRBJ1-4; abundance: .; d_gene: TRBD1; v_gene: TRBV20-1; CDR3nt: TGCAGTGCCCGGTCCCACAGGGGGGGAACTAATGAAAAACTGTTTTTT; CDR3aa: CSARSHRGGTNEKLFF
j_gene: TRBJ1-6; abundance: .; d_gene: TRBD1; v_gene: TRBV25-1; CDR3nt: TGTGCCAGCAGTCGGGGACAGGGTTACGCGCGTGGTTCACCCCTCCACTTT; CDR3aa: CASSRGQGYARGSPLHF
j_gene: TRBJ1-1; abundance: .; d_gene: .; v_gene: TRBV29-1; CDR3nt: TGCAGCGTAGTAAAACTCACTGAAGCTTTCTTT; CDR3aa: CSVVKLTEAFF
j_gene: TRBJ2-3; abundance: .; d_gene: .; v_gene: TRBV6-5; CDR3nt: TGTGCCAGCAGTTACTCGGAGGGGAATACGCAGTATTTT; CDR3aa: CASSYSEGNTQYF
j_gene: TRBJ2-7; abundance: .; d_gene: .; v_gene: TRBV7-9; CDR3nt: TGTGCCAGCAGCTTCGGCAGATACTCCTACGAGCAGTACTTC; CDR3aa: CASSFGRYSYEQYF
j_gene: TRBJ2-5; abundance: .; d_gene: TRBD2; v_gene: TRBV3-1; CDR3nt: TGTGCCAGCAGCCTGGGCGGGGGGAACGATGAGCAGTACTTC; CDR3aa: CASSLGGGNDEQYF
j_gene: TRBJ2-1; abundance: .; d_gene: .; v_gene: TRBV4-3; CDR3nt: TGCGCCAGCAGCCAAGAGGAGGGCCTGGGGAGTGAGCAGTTCTTC; CDR3aa: CASSQEEGLGSEQFF
j_gene: TRBJ1-1; abundance: .; d_gene: TRBD1; v_gene: TRBV20-1; CDR3nt: TGCAGTGCTAGACCTCCGGACAGGGCAGGAGAGGCTGAAGCTTTCTTT; CDR3aa: CSARPPDRAGEAEAFF
j_gene: TRBJ1-6; abundance: once; d_gene: TRBD1; v_gene: TRBV18; CDR3nt: TGTGCCAGCTCCCGTACCGGGACAGGGAATTCAGCCCTCCACTTT; CDR3aa: CASSRTGTGNSALHF
j_gene: TRBJ2-3; abundance: .; d_gene: .; v_gene: TRBV5-1; CDR3nt: TGCGCCAGCAGCTTGGTCCCCTTTCGGGGTAGCACAGATACGCAGTATTTT; CDR3aa: CASSLVPFRGSTDTQYF